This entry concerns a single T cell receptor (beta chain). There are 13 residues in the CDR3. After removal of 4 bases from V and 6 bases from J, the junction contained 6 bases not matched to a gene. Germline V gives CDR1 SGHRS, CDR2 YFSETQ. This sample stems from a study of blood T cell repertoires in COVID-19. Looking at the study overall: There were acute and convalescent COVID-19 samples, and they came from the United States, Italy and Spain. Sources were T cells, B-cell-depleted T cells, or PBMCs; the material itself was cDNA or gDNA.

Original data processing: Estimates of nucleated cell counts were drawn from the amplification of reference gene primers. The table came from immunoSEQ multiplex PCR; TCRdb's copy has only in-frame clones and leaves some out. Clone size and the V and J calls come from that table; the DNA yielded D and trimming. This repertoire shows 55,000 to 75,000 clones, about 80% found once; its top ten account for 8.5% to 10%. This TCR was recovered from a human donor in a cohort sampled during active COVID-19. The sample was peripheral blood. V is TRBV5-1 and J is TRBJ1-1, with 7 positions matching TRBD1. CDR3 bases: TGCGCCAGCAGCCAAACAGGGGTCGCTGAAGCTTTCTTT. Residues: CASSQTGVAEAFF.